This paragraph covers one T cell receptor beta chain sequence. Its antigen is not known. Sequenced by immunoSEQ multiplex PCR; TCRdb stores in-frame clones only, minus some. The sample consists of around 510,000 clones, about 96% of them appearing once. CD4+ cell separation produced CD45RA+ naive and CD45RA-negative memory subsets. The data originate from a study of shared clonotypes between healthy human individuals. Looked up from germline, CDR1 is SGHDT and CDR2 is YYEEEE. V was clipped by 0 bases and J by 4 bases, with 7 bases between them. The CDR3 consists of 13 residues. Findings and caveats of the study: An expected dependence of interdonor clonotype sharing on sequencing depth was noted.

The receptor's source is a woman aged 25-40 years in good health. Sequenced sample: naive CD4+ T cells sorted from blood. Subset: CD45RA+ positively selected. The V call is TRBV5-6, the J call TRBJ2-5; D remains ambiguous. The CDR3 sequence: CASSLVQGETQYF. CDR3 nucleotides: TGTGCCAGCAGCTTGGTTCAAGGAGAGACCCAGTACTTC. The variable domain in full, completed from reference TRBV5-6 and TRBJ2-5, reads DAGVTQSPTHLIKTRGQQVTLRCSPKSGHDTVSWYQQALGQGPQFIFQYYEEEERQRGNFPDRFSGHQFPNYSSELNVNALLLGDSALYLCASSLVQGETQYFGPGTRLLVL.